The 20 T cell receptor beta chains in this list originate from one sample, sequenced in a study of OX40 agonist ivuxolimab in advanced cancers. Some clones are missing from TCRdb's copy, which holds only in-frame ones; the method was immunoSEQ multiplex PCR. This repertoire shows around 45,000 clones, approximately 89% found once; its top ten account for roughly 5.7%. The sequencing used CD4+ or CD8+ T cells sorted from blood, collected in a trial of the OX40 agonist ivuxolimab. These receptors were obtained from an adult with an advanced solid tumor such as melanoma, head and neck, liver or kidney cancer.

V is TRBV4-1 and J is TRBJ1-2; a weak D match, TRBD1 (6 bases). V lost 0 bases and J lost 1, with 9 bases in between. From germline, CDR1 is MGHRA and CDR2 YSYEKL. CDR3 size: 15 residues. DNA for the CDR3: TGCGCCAGCAGCCAAGATCCAGGGGATAACTATGGCTACACCTTC. Its protein product is CASSQDPGDNYGYTF.

The V call is TRBV4-1, the J call TRBJ2-3; D ambiguous. The CDR3 is 13 residues long. Germline V gene sequence: CDR1 MGHRA, CDR2 YSYEKL. Between the trimmed V and J ends, which lost 2 bases and 6 bases, there was a span of 9 bases. CDR3 sequence reads: CASSQIIGDTQYF. CDR3 nucleotide sequence: TGCGCCAGCAGCCAAATCATAGGGGATACGCAGTATTTT.

As for this clone: Other DNA sequences of this sample code for an identical CDR3. The chain links TRBV4-1 to TRBJ1-2; D is undetermined. The CDR3 totals 13 residues. Trimming stripped 0 bases from V and 4 bases from J, with 6 bases between. CDR1 MGHRA and CDR2 YSYEKL come from the germline V gene. CDR3 sequence (DNA): TGCGCCAGCAGCCAAGATCTGGGCTATGGCTACACCTTC. Encoded protein: CASSQDLGYGYTF.

V and J are TRBV7-6 and TRBJ2-2; D call uncertain. V dropped 5 bases and J dropped 0 bases, with 1 base sitting between them. CDR3 size: 12 residues. Germline CDR1 SGHVS, CDR2 FNYEAQ. This CDR3 reads CASSPNTGELFF. CDR3 DNA: TGTGCCAGCAGCCCGAACACCGGGGAGCTGTTTTTT.

This clone has a single count. The chain combines TRBV5-6 with TRBJ2-7, with a weak D call TRBD1 (6 bases). There are 15 residues in the CDR3. Trimming took off 0 bases at V and 3 bases at J, with 13 bases between the two ends. Germline-derived CDR1 and CDR2 are SGHDT and YYEEEE. For the CDR3, the DNA is TGTGCCAGCAGCTTGGCCGTAACAGGGCTCTACGAGCAGTACGTC. This codes for CASSLAVTGLYEQYV.

The V gene is TRBV6-5, the J gene TRBJ2-5, with D tentatively TRBD1 (5 bases). V lost 6 bases, J lost 2 bases, and 13 bases lay in between. This CDR3 region has 14 residues. Germline V gene sequence: CDR1 MNHEY, CDR2 SVGAGI. CDR3 sequence: CASSSWTKQETQYF. CDR3 DNA sequence: TGTGCCAGCAGCTCCTGGACAAAACAAGAGACCCAGTACTTC.

The genes are TRBV7-8 and TRBJ1-5; a weak D match, TRBD1 (5 bases). The V end was cut by 1 base, the J end by 3 bases, with 22 bases between. Germline assignment: CDR1 SGHVS and CDR2 FQNEAQ. CDR3 length: 19 amino acids. The CDR3 bases are TGTGCCAGCAGCTTAGTTCTTCGTACGGCGGGGGGTCTCAATCAGCCCCAGCATTTT. Translation gives CASSLVLRTAGGLNQPQHF.

The rearrangement links TRBV6-1 to TRBJ2-3, with TRBD2 matching over 9 bases. Germline V gene data show CDR1 as MNHNS and CDR2 as SASEGT. The CDR3 contains 16 residues. J lost 5 bases, V lost 3 bases, and 9 bases had no gene match. As DNA, the CDR3 is TGTGCCAGCAGTGATTCGGCGGGGGGGCAGGGAGATACGCAGTATTTT. Translation gives CASSDSAGGQGDTQYF.

In this sample, this clone is medium-sized. This sequence joins TRBV5-6 and TRBJ2-7, with D possibly being TRBD1 or TRBD2 (5 bases each). V shed 0 bases and J shed 5 bases, with 12 bases lying between them. The CDR3 covers 14 residues. CDR1 and CDR2 (germline): SGHDT, YYEEEE. The chain's CDR3 is CASSLGGVVHEQYF. CDR3 coding DNA: TGTGCCAGCAGCTTGGGAGGGGTAGTCCACGAGCAGTACTTC.

This clone was recorded only once. The rearrangement links TRBV27 to TRBJ2-7, with TRBD2 matching 10 bases. J gave up 2 bases and V 4 bases, and 11 bases lay outside the gene matches. The CDR3 runs 17 residues. The germline gives CDR1 MNHEY, CDR2 SMNVEV (reference sequence). The CDR3 reads CASSSSRLAGETYEQYF. The CDR3, as DNA: TGTGCCAGCAGTTCATCTCGTCTAGCGGGAGAGACCTACGAGCAGTACTTC.

The rearrangement uses TRBV7-9 and TRBJ2-5, with D possibly called TRBD1 or TRBD2 (6 bases each). V was trimmed by 5 bases and J by 5 bases, leaving 15 bases between them. The length of the CDR3 is 14 residues. The germline V gene encodes CDR1 SEHNR and CDR2 FQNEAQ (reference sequence). Written as DNA, the CDR3 is TGTGCCAGCAGCCCTAGGGGGGTCTGGGAGACCCAGTACTTC. Translation gives CASSPRGVWETQYF.

V usage is TRBV5-4 and J usage is TRBJ1-1; D unclear. V lost 1 base and J lost 1, with 5 bases in between. Per germline, CDR1 SGHNT and CDR2 YYREEE (reference sequence). The CDR3 sequence is 13 residues long. The CDR3 sequence: CASSLSSNTEAFF. The CDR3 DNA sequence: TGTGCCAGCAGCTTGTCGTCGAACACTGAAGCTTTCTTT.

This clone was detected only once. The genes are TRBV9 and TRBJ1-3; 7 nucleotides align to TRBD1. The CDR3 sequence is 15 residues long. Germline V gene lookup returns CDR1 SGDLS and CDR2 YYNGEE. V gave up 4 bases and J gave up 4 bases; unmatched junction bases: 8. The CDR3 reads CASSTGTASGNTIYF. The CDR3 DNA sequence: TGTGCCAGCAGCACAGGGACAGCTTCGGGAAACACCATATATTTT.

This clone was seen once. The rearrangement joins TRBV7-6 to TRBJ1-4, with D maybe TRBD1 (5 bases). Per the germline V gene, CDR1 is SGHVS and CDR2 is FNYEAQ. Trimming cost V 0 bases and J 7 bases, with 9 bases left between them. This CDR3 is built from 14 residues. Written as DNA, the CDR3 is TGTGCCAGCAGCTTAGCAGGGGCTGCTGAAAAACTGTTTTTT. It yields the protein CASSLAGAAEKLFF.

The V call is TRBV7-6, the J call TRBJ2-2; no clear D. Germline V lookup: CDR1 SGHVS, CDR2 FNYEAQ. This CDR3 region has 16 residues. V shed 1 base and J shed 2 bases, with 11 bases lying between them. This CDR3 is CASSLVRQDNTGELFF. CDR3 nucleotides: TGTGCCAGCAGCTTAGTGAGGCAAGACAACACCGGGGAGCTGTTTTTT.

This chain connects TRBV2 to TRBJ2-3; 14 positions match TRBD2. The ends lost 8 bases at V and 5 bases at J; junction bases unmatched: 3. From germline, CDR1 is SNHLY and CDR2 FYNNEI. CDR3 length: 14 residues. This chain's CDR3 is CASLGLAGVDTQYF. The CDR3 DNA sequence: TGTGCCAGCTTGGGACTAGCGGGGGTAGATACGCAGTATTTT. The whole variable domain, remainder taken from reference TRBV2 and TRBJ2-3, is EPEVTQTPSHQVTQMGQEVILRCVPISNHLYFYWYRQILGQKVEFLVSFYNNEISEKSEIFDDQFSVERPDGSNFTLKIRSTKLEDSAMYFCASLGLAGVDTQYFGPGTRLTVL.

The sample holds one count of this clone. The chain links TRBV7-8 to TRBJ2-5; unclear D gene. The DNA matches TRBJ2-7 better at its end, which makes the J call doubtful. This CDR3 has 13 residues. CDR1 SGHVS and CDR2 FQNEAQ come from the germline V gene. CDR3 DNA sequence: TGTGCCAGCAGCTTAGGTACCCGCTACGAGCAGTACTTC. Its translation is CASSLGTRYEQYF.

The chain uses TRBV9 and TRBJ2-3, with TRBD2 matching over 13 bases. Germline trimming cut 4 bases from V and 3 bases from J; bases unmatched to any gene: 5. The CDR3 covers 16 residues. Germline V gene data show CDR1 as SGDLS and CDR2 as YYNGEE. CDR3 DNA: TGTGCCAGCAGCCCTCGGACTAGCGGGAGAACAGATACGCAGTATTTT. Its protein product is CASSPRTSGRTDTQYF.

The chain couples TRBV6-5 to TRBJ2-1; 9 nucleotides agree with TRBD2. The ends lost 8 bases at V and 8 bases at J; junction bases unmatched: 7. CDR1 is MNHEY and CDR2 is SVGAGI in the germline V gene. This CDR3 spans 13 amino acids. The CDR3, as DNA: TGTGCCAGCGGGGGGACTAGCACCGATGAGCAGTTCTTC. This gives the protein CASGGTSTDEQFF.

The rearrangement links TRBV29-1 to TRBJ2-1, with D perhaps TRBD1 (5 bases). CDR3 length equals 14 residues. The germline V gene encodes CDR1 SQVTM and CDR2 ANQGSEA. Trimming pared 4 bases from V and 6 bases from J, leaving 16 bases between. The DNA for the CDR3 is TGCAGCGTTGTCGAGCAGGGTAGGGGCAATGAGCAGTTCTTC. Encoded protein: CSVVEQGRGNEQFF.